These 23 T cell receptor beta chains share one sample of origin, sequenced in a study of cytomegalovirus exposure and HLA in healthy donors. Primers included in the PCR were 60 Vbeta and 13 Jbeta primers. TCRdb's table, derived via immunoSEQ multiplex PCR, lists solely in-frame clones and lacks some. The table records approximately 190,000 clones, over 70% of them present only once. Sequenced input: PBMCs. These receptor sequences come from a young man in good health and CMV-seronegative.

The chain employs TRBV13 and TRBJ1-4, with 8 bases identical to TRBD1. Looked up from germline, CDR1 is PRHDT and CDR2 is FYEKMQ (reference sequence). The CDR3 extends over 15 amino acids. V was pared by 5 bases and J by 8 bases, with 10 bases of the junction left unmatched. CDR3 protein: CASSTADRAGEKLFF. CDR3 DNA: TGTGCCAGCAGCACCGCGGACAGGGCGGGCGAAAAACTGTTTTTT.

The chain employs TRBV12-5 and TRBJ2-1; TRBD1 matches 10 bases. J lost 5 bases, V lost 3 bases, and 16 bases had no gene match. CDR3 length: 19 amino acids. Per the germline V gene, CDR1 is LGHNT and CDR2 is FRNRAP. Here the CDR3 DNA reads TGTGCTAGTGGTTTTGCCCTACCAGGGGACAGGGGAGGGAACAATGAGCAGTTCTTC. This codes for CASGFALPGDRGGNNEQFF.

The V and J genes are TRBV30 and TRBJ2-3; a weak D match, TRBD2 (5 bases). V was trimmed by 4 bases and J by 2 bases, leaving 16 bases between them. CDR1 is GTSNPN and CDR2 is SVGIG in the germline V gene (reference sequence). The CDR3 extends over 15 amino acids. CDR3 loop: CAWNLGERTTDTQYF. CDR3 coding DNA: TGTGCCTGGAACCTCGGGGAGCGGACCACAGATACGCAGTATTTT.

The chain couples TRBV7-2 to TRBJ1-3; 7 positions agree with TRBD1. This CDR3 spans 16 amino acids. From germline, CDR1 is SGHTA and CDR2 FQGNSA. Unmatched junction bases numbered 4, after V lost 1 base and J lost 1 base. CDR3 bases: TGTGCCAGCAGCTTAGGAAGGGGGCAGTCTGGAAACACCATATATTTT. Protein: CASSLGRGQSGNTIYF.

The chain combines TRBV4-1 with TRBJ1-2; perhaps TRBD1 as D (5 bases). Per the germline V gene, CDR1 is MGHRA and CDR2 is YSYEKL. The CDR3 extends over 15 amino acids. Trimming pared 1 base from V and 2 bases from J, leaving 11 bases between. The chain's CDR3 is CASSQGGAGNYGYTF. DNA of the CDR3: TGCGCCAGCAGCCAAGGAGGCGCAGGGAACTATGGCTACACCTTC.

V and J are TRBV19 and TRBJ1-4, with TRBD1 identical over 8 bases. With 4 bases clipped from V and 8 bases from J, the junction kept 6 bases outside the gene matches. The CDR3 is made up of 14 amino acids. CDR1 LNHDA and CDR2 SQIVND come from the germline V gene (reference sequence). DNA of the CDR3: TGTGCCAGTAGTAGCAGGGGGCACTGGGAAAAACTGTTTTTT. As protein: CASSSRGHWEKLFF.

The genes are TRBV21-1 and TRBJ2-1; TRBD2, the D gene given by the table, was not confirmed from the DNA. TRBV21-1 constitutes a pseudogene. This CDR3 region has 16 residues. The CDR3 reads CASISPGLASYNEQFF. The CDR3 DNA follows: TGTGCCAGCATCTCCCCGGGACTAGCGTCCTACAATGAGCAGTTCTTC.

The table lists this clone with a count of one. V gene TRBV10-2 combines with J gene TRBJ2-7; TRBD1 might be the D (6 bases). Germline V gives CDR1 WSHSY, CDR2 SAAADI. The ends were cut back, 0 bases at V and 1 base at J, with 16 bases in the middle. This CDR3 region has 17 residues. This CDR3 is CASSESTAGTLSYEQYF. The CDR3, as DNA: TGCGCCAGCAGTGAGTCTACTGCTGGGACACTTTCCTACGAGCAGTACTTC.

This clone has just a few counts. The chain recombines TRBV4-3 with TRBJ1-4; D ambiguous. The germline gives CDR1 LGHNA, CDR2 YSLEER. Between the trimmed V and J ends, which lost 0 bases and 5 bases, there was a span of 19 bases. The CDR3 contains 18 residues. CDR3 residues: CASSQDISPAHVNEKLFF. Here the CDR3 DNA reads TGCGCCAGCAGCCAAGATATATCCCCCGCACACGTGAATGAAAAACTGTTTTTT.

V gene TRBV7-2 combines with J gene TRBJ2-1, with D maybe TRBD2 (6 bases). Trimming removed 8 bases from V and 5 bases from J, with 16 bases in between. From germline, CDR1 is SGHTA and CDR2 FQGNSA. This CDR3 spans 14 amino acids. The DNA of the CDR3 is TGTGCCAGCGGTCCCGGGGCGGGGCACAATGAGCAGTTCTTC. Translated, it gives CASGPGAGHNEQFF.

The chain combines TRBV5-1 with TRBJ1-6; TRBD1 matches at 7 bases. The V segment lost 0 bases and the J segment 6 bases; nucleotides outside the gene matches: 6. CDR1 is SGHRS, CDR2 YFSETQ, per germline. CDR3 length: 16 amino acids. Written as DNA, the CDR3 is TGCGCCAGCAGCTTGGGGGACTGGGACAGTAATTCACCCCTCCACTTT. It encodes CASSLGDWDSNSPLHF.

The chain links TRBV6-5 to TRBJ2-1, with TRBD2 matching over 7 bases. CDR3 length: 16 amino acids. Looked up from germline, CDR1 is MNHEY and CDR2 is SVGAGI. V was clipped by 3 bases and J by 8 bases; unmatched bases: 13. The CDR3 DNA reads TGTGCCAGCAGTTATCCCAGCGGGATAGGGAGGGATGAGCAGTTCTTC. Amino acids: CASSYPSGIGRDEQFF.

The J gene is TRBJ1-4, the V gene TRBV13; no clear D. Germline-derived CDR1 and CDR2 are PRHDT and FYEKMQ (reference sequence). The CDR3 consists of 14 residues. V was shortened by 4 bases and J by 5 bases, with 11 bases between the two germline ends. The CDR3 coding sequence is TGTGCCAGCAGCTCCGGAGGGAAGAATGAAAAACTGTTTTTT. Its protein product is CASSSGGKNEKLFF.

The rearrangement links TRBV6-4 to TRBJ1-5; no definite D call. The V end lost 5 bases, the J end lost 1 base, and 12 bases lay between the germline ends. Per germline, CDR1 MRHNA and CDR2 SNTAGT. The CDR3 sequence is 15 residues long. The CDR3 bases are TGTGCCAGCAGTCGCCTCGGCGGGAGCAATCAGCCCCAGCATTTT. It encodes CASSRLGGSNQPQHF.

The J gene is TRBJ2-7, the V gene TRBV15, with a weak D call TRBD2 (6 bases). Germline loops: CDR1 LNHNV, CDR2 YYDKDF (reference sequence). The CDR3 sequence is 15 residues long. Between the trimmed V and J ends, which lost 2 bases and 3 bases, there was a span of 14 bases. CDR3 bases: TGTGCCACCAGCAGAAAGAGGGCTAGCGACTACGAGCAGTACTTC. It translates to CATSRKRASDYEQYF. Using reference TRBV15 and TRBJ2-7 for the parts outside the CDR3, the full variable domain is DAMVIQNPRYQVTQFGKPVTLSCSQTLNHNVMYWYQQKSSQAPKLLFHYYDKDFNNEADTPDNFQSRRPNTSFCFLDIRSPGLGDTAMYLCATSRKRASDYEQYFGPGTRLTVT.

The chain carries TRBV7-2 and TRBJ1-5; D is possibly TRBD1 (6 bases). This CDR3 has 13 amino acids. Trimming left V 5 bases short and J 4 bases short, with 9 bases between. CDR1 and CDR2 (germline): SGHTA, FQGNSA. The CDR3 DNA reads TGTGCCAGCAGCGCTCAGGGGAATCAGCCCCAGCATTTT. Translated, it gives CASSAQGNQPQHF.

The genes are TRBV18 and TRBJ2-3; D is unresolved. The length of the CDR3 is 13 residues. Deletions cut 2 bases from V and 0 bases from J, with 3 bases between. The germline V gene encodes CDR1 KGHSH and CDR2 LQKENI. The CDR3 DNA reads TGTGCCAGCTCACCAGAGAGCACAGATACGCAGTATTTT. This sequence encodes CASSPESTDTQYF.

The CDR3 nucleotides read TGTGCCAGCAGTTTAAGTGGGGGGAACTTTGAAAAACTGTTTTTT. Translating it yields CASSLSGGNFEKLFF. The chain carries TRBV27 and TRBJ1-4; tentative D call: TRBD1 (5 bases). The CDR3 sequence is 15 residues long. The V gene lost 2 bases and the J gene lost 7 bases, with 14 bases spanning the gap. The germline V gene encodes CDR1 MNHEY and CDR2 SMNVEV (reference sequence).

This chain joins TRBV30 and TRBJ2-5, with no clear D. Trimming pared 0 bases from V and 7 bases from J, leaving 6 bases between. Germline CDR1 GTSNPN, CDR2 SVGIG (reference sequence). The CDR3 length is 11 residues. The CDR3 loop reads CAWSVLVTQYF. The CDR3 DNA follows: TGTGCCTGGAGTGTACTTGTGACCCAGTACTTC.

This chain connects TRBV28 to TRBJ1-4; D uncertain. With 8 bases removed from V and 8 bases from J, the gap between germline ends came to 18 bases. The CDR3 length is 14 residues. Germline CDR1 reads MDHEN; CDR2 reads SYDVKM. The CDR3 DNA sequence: TGTGCCAGCGGACCCGGAAGAGGGCGGGAAAAACTGTTTTTT. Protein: CASGPGRGREKLFF.

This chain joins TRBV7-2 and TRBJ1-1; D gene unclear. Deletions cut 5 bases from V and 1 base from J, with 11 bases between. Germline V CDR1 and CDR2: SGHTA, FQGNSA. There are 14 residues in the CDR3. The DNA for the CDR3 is TGTGCCAGCAGCCCCTCCACAGCGAACACTGAAGCTTTCTTT. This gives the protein CASSPSTANTEAFF.

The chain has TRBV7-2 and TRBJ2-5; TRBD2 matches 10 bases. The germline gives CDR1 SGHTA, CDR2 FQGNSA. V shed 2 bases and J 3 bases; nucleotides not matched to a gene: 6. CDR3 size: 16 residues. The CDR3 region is CASSLWLAGAKETQYF. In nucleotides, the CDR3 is TGTGCCAGCAGCTTATGGCTAGCGGGGGCTAAAGAGACCCAGTACTTC.

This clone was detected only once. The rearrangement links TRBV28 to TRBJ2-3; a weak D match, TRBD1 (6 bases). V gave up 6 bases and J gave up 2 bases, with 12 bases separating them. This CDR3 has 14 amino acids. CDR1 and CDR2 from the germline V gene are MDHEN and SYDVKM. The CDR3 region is CASSSGQNTDTQYF. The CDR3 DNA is TGTGCCAGCAGCTCTGGACAGAACACAGATACGCAGTATTTT. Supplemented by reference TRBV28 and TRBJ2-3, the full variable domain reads DVKVTQSSRYLVKRTGEKVFLECVQDMDHENMFWYRQDPGLGLRLIYFSYDVKMKEKGDIPEGYSVSREKKERFSLILESASTNQTSMYLCASSSGQNTDTQYFGPGTRLTVL.